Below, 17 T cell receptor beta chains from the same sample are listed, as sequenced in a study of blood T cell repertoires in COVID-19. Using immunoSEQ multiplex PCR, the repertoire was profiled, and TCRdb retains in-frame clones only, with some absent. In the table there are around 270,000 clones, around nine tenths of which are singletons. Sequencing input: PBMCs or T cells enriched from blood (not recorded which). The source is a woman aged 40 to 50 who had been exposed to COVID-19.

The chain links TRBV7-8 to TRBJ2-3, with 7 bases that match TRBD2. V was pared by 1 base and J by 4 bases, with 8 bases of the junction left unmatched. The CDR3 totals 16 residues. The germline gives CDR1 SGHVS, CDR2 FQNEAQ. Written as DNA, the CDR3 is TGTGCCAGCAGCTTAGTGGGGGGGAGTAACGCAGATACGCAGTATTTT. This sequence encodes CASSLVGGSNADTQYF.

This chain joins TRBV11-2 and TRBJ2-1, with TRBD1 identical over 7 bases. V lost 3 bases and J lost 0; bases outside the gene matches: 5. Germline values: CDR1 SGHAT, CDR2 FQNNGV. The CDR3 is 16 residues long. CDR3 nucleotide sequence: TGTGCCAGCAGCTTTTTAGGGGGCAGCTCCTACAATGAGCAGTTCTTC. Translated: CASSFLGGSSYNEQFF. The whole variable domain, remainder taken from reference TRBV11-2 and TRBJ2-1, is EAGVAQSPRYKIIEKRQSVAFWCNPISGHATLYWYQQILGQGPKLLIQFQNNGVVDDSQLPKDRFSAERLKGVDSTLKIQPAKLEDSAVYLCASSFLGGSSYNEQFFGPGTRLTVL.

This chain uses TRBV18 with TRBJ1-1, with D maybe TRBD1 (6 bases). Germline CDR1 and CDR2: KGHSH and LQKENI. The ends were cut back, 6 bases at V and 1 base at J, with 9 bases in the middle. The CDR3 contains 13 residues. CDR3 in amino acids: CASSQDRNTEAFF. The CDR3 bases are TGTGCCAGCTCTCAGGACAGGAACACTGAAGCTTTCTTT.

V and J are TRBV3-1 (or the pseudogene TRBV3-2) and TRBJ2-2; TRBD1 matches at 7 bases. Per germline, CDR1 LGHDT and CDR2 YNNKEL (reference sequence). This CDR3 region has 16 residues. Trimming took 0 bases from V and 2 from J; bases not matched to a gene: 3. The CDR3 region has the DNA TGTGCCAGCAGCCAAGAAGGGGGCCCCAACACCGGGGAGCTGTTTTTT. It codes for CASSQEGGPNTGELFF.

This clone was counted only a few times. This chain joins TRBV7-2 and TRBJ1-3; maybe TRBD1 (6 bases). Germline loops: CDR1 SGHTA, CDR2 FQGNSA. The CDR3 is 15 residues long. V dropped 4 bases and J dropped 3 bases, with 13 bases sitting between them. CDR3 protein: CASSSVGADGNTIYF. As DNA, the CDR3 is TGTGCCAGCAGCTCCGTGGGGGCGGATGGAAACACCATATATTTT.

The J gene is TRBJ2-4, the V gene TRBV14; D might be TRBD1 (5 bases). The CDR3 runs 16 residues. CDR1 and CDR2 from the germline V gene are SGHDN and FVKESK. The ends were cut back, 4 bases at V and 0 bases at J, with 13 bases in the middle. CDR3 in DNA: TGTGCCAGCAGCCGAGTGGGTACAGGAGCCAAAAACATTCAGTACTTC. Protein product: CASSRVGTGAKNIQYF.

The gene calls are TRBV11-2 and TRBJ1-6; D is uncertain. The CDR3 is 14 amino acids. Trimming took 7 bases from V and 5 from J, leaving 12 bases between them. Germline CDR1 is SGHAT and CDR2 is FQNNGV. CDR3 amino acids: CASILRGNNSPLHF. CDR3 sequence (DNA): TGTGCCAGCATCCTACGGGGAAATAATTCACCCCTCCACTTT.

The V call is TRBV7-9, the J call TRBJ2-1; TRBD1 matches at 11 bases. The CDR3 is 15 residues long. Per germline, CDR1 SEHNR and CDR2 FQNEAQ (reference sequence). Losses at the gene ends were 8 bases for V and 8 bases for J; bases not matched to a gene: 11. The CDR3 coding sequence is TGTGCCAGCTTGCTCCTCGGACAGGGGGCTGATGAGCAGTTCTTC. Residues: CASLLLGQGADEQFF.

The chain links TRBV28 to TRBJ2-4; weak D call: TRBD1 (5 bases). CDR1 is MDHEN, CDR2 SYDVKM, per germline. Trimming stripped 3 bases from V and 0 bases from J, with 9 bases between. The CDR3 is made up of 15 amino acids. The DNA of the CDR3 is TGTGCCAGCAGTTTTAGGACACTAGCCAAAAACATTCAGTACTTC. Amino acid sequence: CASSFRTLAKNIQYF.

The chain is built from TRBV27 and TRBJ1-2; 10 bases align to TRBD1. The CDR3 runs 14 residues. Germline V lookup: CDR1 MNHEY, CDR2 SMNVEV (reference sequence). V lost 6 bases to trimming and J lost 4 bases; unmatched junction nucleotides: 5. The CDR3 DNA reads TGTGCCAGCAGCTGGGGGACAGGGGCCTATGGCTACACCTTC. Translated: CASSWGTGAYGYTF.

CDR3: CAWSVPGKGHEQYF. The CDR3 region has the DNA TGTGCCTGGAGTGTACCAGGGAAAGGGCACGAGCAGTACTTC. The chain has TRBV30 and TRBJ2-7; D might be TRBD1 (5 bases). Trimming left V 0 bases short and J 5 bases short, with 14 bases between. The CDR3 totals 14 residues. CDR1 is GTSNPN and CDR2 is SVGIG in the germline V gene (reference sequence).

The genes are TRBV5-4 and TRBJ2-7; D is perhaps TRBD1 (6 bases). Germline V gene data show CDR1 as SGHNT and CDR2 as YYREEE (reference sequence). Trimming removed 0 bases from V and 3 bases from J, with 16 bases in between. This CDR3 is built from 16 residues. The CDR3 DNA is TGTGCCAGCAGCTTGGCAGGCAGGGGATCCCGCTACGAGCAGTACTTC. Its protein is CASSLAGRGSRYEQYF.

The DNA of the CDR3 is TGTGCCAGCAGTTTCAACATCTGGCGGGAGGGCGATGAGCAGTTCTTC. This sequence encodes CASSFNIWREGDEQFF. V and J are TRBV28 and TRBJ2-1; 9 nucleotides align to TRBD2. Germline V gene lookup returns CDR1 MDHEN and CDR2 SYDVKM. V was pared by 3 bases and J by 8 bases, with 11 bases of the junction left unmatched. This CDR3 has 16 residues.

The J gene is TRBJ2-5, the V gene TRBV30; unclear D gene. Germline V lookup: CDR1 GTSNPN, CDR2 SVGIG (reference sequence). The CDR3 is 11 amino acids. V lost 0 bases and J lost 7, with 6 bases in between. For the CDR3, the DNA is TGTGCCTGGAGTGTTAATCCGACCCAGTACTTC. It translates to CAWSVNPTQYF.

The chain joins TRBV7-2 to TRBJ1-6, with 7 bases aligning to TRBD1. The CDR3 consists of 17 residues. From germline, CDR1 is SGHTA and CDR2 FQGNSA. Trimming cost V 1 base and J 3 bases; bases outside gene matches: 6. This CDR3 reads CASSLVGTDNYNSPLHF. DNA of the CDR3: TGTGCCAGCAGCTTAGTAGGGACAGACAACTATAATTCACCCCTCCACTTT.

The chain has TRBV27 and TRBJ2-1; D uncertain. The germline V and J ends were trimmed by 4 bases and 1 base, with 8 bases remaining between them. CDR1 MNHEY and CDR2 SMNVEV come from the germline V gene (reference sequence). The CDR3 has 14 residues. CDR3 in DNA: TGTGCCAGCAGTTATTACGCGTCCTACAATGAGCAGTTCTTC. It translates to CASSYYASYNEQFF.

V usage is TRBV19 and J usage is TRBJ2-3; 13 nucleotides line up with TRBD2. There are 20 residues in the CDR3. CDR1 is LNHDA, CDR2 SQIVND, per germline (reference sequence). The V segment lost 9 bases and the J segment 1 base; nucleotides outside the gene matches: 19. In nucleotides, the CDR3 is TGTGCCAGGGCGACTAGCGGGAGGCCAAGAGGGGCGGCCTGCACAGATACGCAGTATTTT. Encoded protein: CARATSGRPRGAACTDTQYF.